The next 14 T cell receptor beta chains were all read from a single sample in a study of blood T cells in healthy people across ages. A J-beta primer mix and a sample-barcoded 5' primer were used in a second PCR of about 7 to 12 cycles. TCRdb called the 5' RACE reads again in MiXCR, with one record for every CDR3 protein. The sample includes about 620,000 distinct CDR3 sequences, 20% to 25% of them seen just once. The sample consisted of blood. These TCRs come from a man in his 70s in good health.

The chain combines TRBV27 with TRBJ2-7; the D gene could be TRBD1 or TRBD2 (5 bases each). This CDR3 has 15 amino acids. CDR1 is MNHEY, CDR2 SMNVEV, per germline (reference sequence). V was pared by 2 bases and J by 4 bases, with 15 bases between. The CDR3 DNA reads TGTGCCAGCAGTTTAATAGGGACGGGCACGTACGAGCAGTACTTC. It translates to CASSLIGTGTYEQYF.

This clonotype was counted between two and nine times. The genes are TRBV4-1 and TRBJ2-5, with 9 bases aligning to TRBD2. This CDR3 region has 15 residues. The trim removed 5 bases at V and 5 bases at J, leaving 9 bases unmatched. Looked up from germline, CDR1 is MGHRA and CDR2 is YSYEKL. CDR3 nucleotide sequence: TGCGCCAGCAGCGCCCCCGGAGCGGGAGGCGAGACCCAGTACTTC. Its translation: CASSAPGAGGETQYF.

The table lists this clonotype with a few counts. The V and J genes are TRBV27 and TRBJ2-7, with 8 nucleotides matching TRBD1. V shed 2 bases and J 4 bases; nucleotides not matched to a gene: 7. From germline, CDR1 is MNHEY and CDR2 SMNVEV (reference sequence). The CDR3 runs to 15 residues. CDR3 protein: CASSLPTGGRYEQYF. The CDR3 DNA reads as TGTGCCAGCAGTTTACCCACAGGGGGTAGGTACGAGCAGTACTTC.

This chain uses TRBV12-3 or TRBV12-4 with TRBJ2-4, with 7 nucleotides matching TRBD2. The CDR3 spans 15 residues. Trimming cost V 1 base and J 7 bases; bases outside gene matches: 7. The CDR3 nucleotides are TGTGCCAGCAGTTTAGGGGCACTAGCGCGGAACATTCAGTACTTC. Amino acids: CASSLGALARNIQYF.

This chain connects TRBV20-1 to TRBJ2-3; D is undetermined. Germline V CDR1 and CDR2: DFQATT, SNEGSKA (reference sequence). Between the trimmed V and J ends, which lost 0 bases and 2 bases, there was a span of 9 bases. The CDR3 runs 14 residues. In DNA, the CDR3 is TGCAGTGCTAGAGAACGGAGCCCCACAGATACGCAGTATTTT. It specifies CSARERSPTDTQYF.

The chain combines TRBV18 with TRBJ2-5, with TRBD2 identical over 8 bases. The DNA end is more similar to TRBJ2-7, so the J call may be wrong. The CDR3 sequence is 15 residues long. Germline V gene data show CDR1 as KGHSH and CDR2 as LQKENI. CDR3 nucleotides: TGTGCCAGCTCACCAGTTATAGCGGGGAACTACGAGCAGTACTTC. It codes for CASSPVIAGNYEQYF.

The table lists this clonotype with a few counts. The chain combines TRBV7-9 with TRBJ2-5; a possible D gene is TRBD1 (5 bases). The CDR3 is 16 residues long. Trimming pared 7 bases from V and 2 bases from J, leaving 20 bases between. Per the germline V gene, CDR1 is SEHNR and CDR2 is FQNEAQ (reference sequence). The CDR3 DNA is TGTGCCAGCACCCTTATGGTCCAGGGCACTCAAGAGACCCAGTACTTC. This sequence encodes CASTLMVQGTQETQYF.

The CDR3 region has the DNA TGTGCCAGCAGTGGGGGGACGGACGAGCAGTACTTC. Its translation is CASSGGTDEQYF. The chain uses TRBV2 and TRBJ2-7; D tentatively reads TRBD1 or TRBD2 (5 bases each). V lost 4 bases to trimming and J lost 5 bases, with 9 bases between them. Per germline, CDR1 SNHLY and CDR2 FYNNEI. The CDR3 totals 12 residues. The full variable domain, completed using reference TRBV2 and TRBJ2-7, is EPEVTQTPSHQVTQMGQEVILRCVPISNHLYFYWYRQILGQKVEFLVSFYNNEISEKSEIFDDQFSVERPDGSNFTLKIRSTKLEDSAMYFCASSGGTDEQYFGPGTRLTVT.

This clonotype turned up a few times. The chain carries TRBV7-9 and TRBJ2-7, with D possibly called TRBD1 or TRBD2 (5 bases each). CDR3 size: 13 residues. Germline CDR1 is SEHNR and CDR2 is FQNEAQ (reference sequence). V was pared by 3 bases and J by 5 bases, with 11 bases between. This CDR3 reads CASSFAGSNEQYF. The CDR3 nucleotides read TGTGCCAGCAGCTTCGCAGGGAGCAACGAGCAGTACTTC.

A few counts support this clonotype. The J gene is TRBJ2-2, the V gene TRBV7-2, with 7 positions matching TRBD1. The J segment lost 0 bases and the V segment lost 5 bases, leaving 3 bases of the junction unmatched. There are 15 residues in the CDR3. Germline V gene lookup returns CDR1 SGHTA and CDR2 FQGNSA. The CDR3 sequence: CASSPTGANTGELFF. CDR3 sequence (DNA): TGTGCCAGCAGCCCCACAGGGGCGAACACCGGGGAGCTGTTTTTT.

This clonotype was detected a few times. The J gene is TRBJ1-2, the V gene TRBV28, with D tentatively TRBD1 (6 bases). CDR3 length: 14 amino acids. Looked up from germline, CDR1 is MDHEN and CDR2 is SYDVKM. V gave up 5 bases and J gave up 2 bases, with 12 bases separating them. DNA of the CDR3: TGTGCCAGCAGTCGACAGGCTGGGAACTATGGCTACACCTTC. This gives the protein CASSRQAGNYGYTF.

V usage is TRBV28 and J usage is TRBJ2-2; 8 bases are shared with TRBD1. Unmatched junction bases numbered 5, after V lost 6 bases and J lost 5 bases. This CDR3 is 14 amino acids long. Germline CDR1 reads MDHEN; CDR2 reads SYDVKM. CDR3 DNA: TGTGCCAGCAGCTCGGGACAGGTTACCGGGGAGCTGTTTTTT. Translated, it gives CASSSGQVTGELFF.

This sequence joins TRBV10-3 and TRBJ2-5, with D maybe TRBD1 (5 bases). The J call may be incorrect, as the DNA end agrees better with TRBJ2-7. Germline CDR1 and CDR2: ENHRY and SYGVKD. The CDR3 consists of 14 residues. The CDR3 loop is CAISVVSSGLEQYF. The CDR3 coding sequence is TGTGCCATCAGTGTTGTGTCCTCAGGGCTCGAGCAGTACTTC.

This rearrangement joins TRBV4-3 to TRBJ2-2; the D gene is possibly TRBD1 (5 bases). This CDR3 is 14 amino acids long. V lost 4 bases and J 5 bases, leaving 11 bases between the germline ends. CDR1 and CDR2 from the germline V gene are LGHNA and YSLEER. CDR3 nucleotides: TGCGCCAGCAGCCGCGGACATTTAACCGGGGAGCTGTTTTTT. Its protein is CASSRGHLTGELFF.